Following are 24 T cell receptor beta chains from one sample sequenced in a study of cytomegalovirus exposure and HLA in healthy donors. The PCR used 60 Vbeta and 13 Jbeta primers. The table came from immunoSEQ multiplex PCR; TCRdb's copy has only in-frame clones and leaves some out. The table lists tens of thousands of clones, over 70% of them singletons. The sample taken for sequencing was PBMCs. The source is a man aged 55 to 70 in good health and CMV-seropositive.

This clone was recorded a few times. The chain links TRBV4-1 to TRBJ2-1; TRBD1 matches 8 bases. Germline V gene lookup returns CDR1 MGHRA and CDR2 YSYEKL. The J segment lost 4 bases and the V segment lost 3 bases, leaving 8 bases of the junction unmatched. This CDR3 contains 16 residues. The CDR3 sequence is CASSHQGQGLYNEQFF. Here the CDR3 DNA reads TGCGCCAGCAGCCACCAAGGACAGGGCCTTTACAATGAGCAGTTCTTC.

This chain connects TRBV21-1 to TRBJ2-7; TRBD2 is taken as the D call from the table, unchecked against the DNA. TRBV21-1 is recorded as a pseudogene. This CDR3 region has 19 residues. CDR3 coding DNA: TGTGCCAGCAGCAAAGAAGAGACTAGCGGGAGCGGTAACTCCTACGAGCAGTACTTC. Protein product: CASSKEETSGSGNSYEQYF.

The rearrangement joins TRBV10-1 to TRBJ2-3; 10 bases agree with TRBD2. J was trimmed by 8 bases and V by 2 bases; bases with no gene match: 4. Germline V gene sequence: CDR1 WNHNN, CDR2 SYGVQD (reference sequence). CDR3 size: 14 residues. In DNA, the CDR3 is TGCGCCAGCAGTGAGGGACTAGCGGAGGTTACGCAGTATTTT. Amino acids: CASSEGLAEVTQYF.

The rearrangement joins TRBV5-1 to TRBJ2-2; D unresolved. The CDR3 runs to 16 residues. Trimming pared 1 base from V and 0 bases from J, leaving 10 bases between. CDR1 SGHRS and CDR2 YFSETQ come from the germline V gene. CDR3 DNA: TGCGCCAGCAGCTTGACCCGGTTGTCGAACACCGGGGAGCTGTTTTTT. Translated: CASSLTRLSNTGELFF.

V is TRBV29-1 and J is TRBJ1-2; D is unclear. This CDR3 region has 13 residues. Looked up from germline, CDR1 is SQVTM and CDR2 is ANQGSEA. Trimming removed 0 bases from V and 8 bases from J, with 13 bases in between. Here the CDR3 DNA reads TGCAGCGTTGAAGATCAACCTTCGGGGGGCTACACCTTC. Translating gives CSVEDQPSGGYTF. Variable domain in full (rest from reference TRBV29-1 and TRBJ1-2): SAVISQKPSRDICQRGTSLTIQCQVDSQVTMMFWYRQQPGQSLTLIATANQGSEATYESGFVIDKFPISRPNLTFSTLTVSNMSPEDSSIYLCSVEDQPSGGYTFGSGTRLTVV.

The V and J genes are TRBV19 and TRBJ2-6; 9 nucleotides match TRBD1. V gave up 7 bases and J gave up 4 bases; unmatched junction bases: 11. This CDR3 spans 17 amino acids. Germline values: CDR1 LNHDA, CDR2 SQIVND (reference sequence). The CDR3 sequence: CASNGGTGSGGANVLTF. The CDR3 coding sequence is TGTGCCAGTAATGGGGGGACAGGGTCGGGAGGGGCCAACGTCCTGACTTTC.

V usage is TRBV6-1 and J usage is TRBJ1-4, with 10 bases identical to TRBD1. This CDR3 is built from 15 residues. The germline gives CDR1 MNHNS, CDR2 SASEGT. The trim removed 4 bases at V and 6 bases at J, leaving 5 bases unmatched. The CDR3 is CASSAQGTGDEKLFF. Here the CDR3 DNA reads TGTGCCAGCAGTGCGCAGGGGACAGGGGATGAAAAACTGTTTTTT.

There are a few counts of this clone. The rearrangement joins TRBV11-3 to TRBJ2-7, with 7 bases fitting TRBD2. The length of the CDR3 is 13 residues. In germline, CDR1 is SGHNT, CDR2 YENEEA. The junction had 3 bases not matched to a gene; V was cut back by 2 bases and J by 5 bases. DNA for the CDR3: TGTGCCAGCAGCTTAAAAGCGGGACACGAGCAGTACTTC. Amino acid sequence: CASSLKAGHEQYF.

The chain carries TRBV7-2 and TRBJ2-7; 12 nucleotides line up with TRBD2. With 5 bases clipped from V and 6 bases from J, the junction kept 11 bases outside the gene matches. Germline V CDR1 and CDR2: SGHTA, FQGNSA. The CDR3 sequence is 16 residues long. CDR3 DNA: TGTGCCAGCAGCCCCCGGGGCGGACTAGCGGGAACCGAGCAGTACTTC. This codes for CASSPRGGLAGTEQYF.

The V gene is TRBV25-1, the J gene TRBJ2-7; TRBD1 matches at 7 bases. This CDR3 region has 14 residues. V was pared by 3 bases and J by 3 bases, with 5 bases of the junction left unmatched. CDR1 and CDR2 (germline): MGHDK, SYGVNS. In nucleotides, the CDR3 is TGTGCCAGCAGTGATTCAGGGGGTCTCTACGAGCAGTACTTC. This sequence encodes CASSDSGGLYEQYF.

The gene calls are TRBV7-2 and TRBJ2-2; D is uncertain. Between the trimmed V and J ends, which lost 1 base and 0 bases, there was a span of 9 bases. This CDR3 region has 16 residues. The V gene's germline CDR1 is SGHTA and CDR2 FQGNSA. CDR3 sequence (DNA): TGTGCCAGCAGCTTAGGTCCGGTTACGAACACCGGGGAGCTGTTTTTT. It translates to CASSLGPVTNTGELFF. Filled out from reference TRBV7-2 and TRBJ2-2, the complete variable domain reads GAGVSQSPSNKVTEKGKDVELRCDPISGHTALYWYRQSLGQGLEFLIYFQGNSAPDKSGLPSDRFSAERTGGSVSTLTIQRTQQEDSAVYLCASSLGPVTNTGELFFGEGSRLTVL.

The V and J genes are TRBV6-1 and TRBJ1-2; TRBD1 matches at 9 bases. This CDR3 region has 14 residues. V gave up 7 bases and J gave up 2 bases; unmatched junction bases: 5. Per the germline V gene, CDR1 is MNHNS and CDR2 is SASEGT. The chain's CDR3 is CASIGTGNNYGYTF. Written as DNA, the CDR3 is TGTGCCAGCATCGGGACAGGGAACAACTATGGCTACACCTTC.

The rearrangement joins TRBV28 to TRBJ1-1; a possible D gene is TRBD1 (5 bases). CDR3 length: 16 amino acids. Germline lookup yields CDR1 MDHEN and CDR2 SYDVKM. The V end lost 6 bases, the J end lost 2 bases, and 19 bases lay between the germline ends. The CDR3 bases are TGTGCCAGCAGGGACGGGGGTTCAACGATAAACACTGAAGCTTTCTTT. Translation gives CASRDGGSTINTEAFF.

The chain is built from TRBV4-2 and TRBJ2-5; 9 bases agree with TRBD2. Germline CDR1 and CDR2: LGHNA and YNFKEQ. The CDR3 spans 20 residues. V shed 3 bases and J 5 bases; nucleotides not matched to a gene: 22. DNA for the CDR3: TGTGCCAGCAGCCATCCAATAGCGGGAGTTGATTTTGTTGGGGGGGAGACCCAGTACTTC. It translates to CASSHPIAGVDFVGGETQYF.

The chain couples TRBV18 to TRBJ1-3; D might be TRBD1 (5 bases). The CDR3 totals 16 residues. Deletions cut 3 bases from V and 1 base from J, with 13 bases between. Germline-derived CDR1 and CDR2 are KGHSH and LQKENI. The CDR3 nucleotides are TGTGCCAGCTCACCCGGGCTTGACAGTTCTGGAAACACCATATATTTT. Translated, it gives CASSPGLDSSGNTIYF.

This chain connects TRBV6-5 to TRBJ1-5; TRBD1 might be the D (5 bases). V lost 4 bases and J 7 bases, leaving 17 bases between the germline ends. Germline values: CDR1 MNHEY, CDR2 SVGAGI. This CDR3 is built from 15 residues. CDR3 DNA: TGTGCCAGCAGTTCCCCCCGGCAGGGTGGCCAGCCCCAGCATTTT. Translating it yields CASSSPRQGGQPQHF.

The chain combines TRBV5-6 with TRBJ1-2; D call uncertain. The CDR3 has 14 amino acids. Germline-derived CDR1 and CDR2 are SGHDT and YYEEEE. V lost 0 bases to trimming and J lost 4 bases, with 10 bases between them. The CDR3 sequence is CASSLVGRGYGYTF. The CDR3 DNA reads TGTGCCAGCAGCTTGGTGGGGAGAGGCTATGGCTACACCTTC.

The V and J genes are TRBV5-8 and TRBJ2-1; 11 nucleotides line up with TRBD2. This CDR3 region has 12 residues. V was clipped by 0 bases and J by 16 bases; unmatched bases: 3. Germline V CDR1 and CDR2: SGHTS, YDEGEE. The CDR3 loop is CASSLGLAGGFF. The CDR3, as DNA: TGTGCCAGCAGCTTGGGGCTAGCGGGAGGATTCTTC.

This clone has a single count. The chain joins TRBV6-5 to TRBJ2-1; D perhaps matches TRBD2 (5 bases). The CDR3 contains 14 residues. V was cut by 5 bases and J by 8 bases, with 16 bases left in between. Germline V gene data show CDR1 as MNHEY and CDR2 as SVGAGI. The CDR3 is CASSKIGLHDEQFF. Here the CDR3 DNA reads TGTGCCAGCAGTAAGATAGGACTCCACGATGAGCAGTTCTTC.

The rearrangement links TRBV23-1 to TRBJ1-1; no definite D call. TRBV23-1 has ORF status, its function being uncertain. The CDR3 length is 15 residues. V shed 2 bases and J shed 0 bases, with 10 bases lying between them. The CDR3 coding sequence is TGCGCCAGCAGTCAACTTATATCGGTGAACACTGAAGCTTTCTTT. Its protein is CASSQLISVNTEAFF.

This clone has just a few counts. The rearrangement links TRBV6-6 to TRBJ1-5; 8 nucleotides line up with TRBD1. Trimming cost V 6 bases and J 5 bases; bases outside gene matches: 12. This CDR3 has 16 amino acids. Per the germline V gene, CDR1 is MNHNY and CDR2 is SVGAGI (reference sequence). The CDR3 coding sequence is TGTGCCAGCAGCCGAGACCCGGGACAGGAAGATCAGCCCCAGCATTTT. It is translated as CASSRDPGQEDQPQHF.

This chain joins TRBV11-2 and TRBJ1-1, with D possibly matching TRBD1 (6 bases). Trimming cost V 2 bases and J 4 bases, with 14 bases left between them. CDR1 and CDR2 from the germline V gene are SGHAT and FQNNGV. This CDR3 is 15 amino acids long. The CDR3 DNA reads TGTGCCAGCAGCTTAACCTCAGGGGTGGGCACTGAAGCTTTCTTT. The encoded protein is CASSLTSGVGTEAFF.

The gene calls are TRBV10-1 and TRBJ2-2; the D is unclear. Germline CDR1 is WNHNN and CDR2 is SYGVQD (reference sequence). The CDR3 spans 15 residues. The ends were cut back, 4 bases at V and 0 bases at J, with 9 bases in the middle. CDR3 in amino acids: CASSASAANTGELFF. The CDR3 nucleotides are TGCGCCAGCAGTGCGAGCGCTGCGAACACCGGGGAGCTGTTTTTT.

The genes are TRBV7-9 and TRBJ2-3; TRBD2 matches at 15 bases. Germline assignment: CDR1 SEHNR and CDR2 FQNEAQ (reference sequence). CDR3 length: 16 residues. Trimming took 5 bases from V and 4 from J; bases not matched to a gene: 4. CDR3 DNA: TGTGCCAGCAGCGGGACTAGCGGGGGGCGCGCAGATACGCAGTATTTT. It codes for CASSGTSGGRADTQYF. Complete variable domain (other parts from reference TRBV7-9 and TRBJ2-3): DTGVSQNPRHKITKRGQNVTFRCDPISEHNRLYWYRQTLGQGPEFLTYFQNEAQLEKSRLLSDRFSAERPKGSFSTLEIQRTEQGDSAMYLCASSGTSGGRADTQYFGPGTRLTVL.